Shown below are 25 T cell receptor beta chains from a single sample sequenced in a study of CD8 T cells in Susac syndrome. Reverse transcription used roughly 0.5 to 1 ug RNA and random hexamers. TCRdb analysed the immunoSEQ multiplex PCR reads with MiXCR anew, one entry per CDR3 protein. The table shows some 300,000 distinct CDR3 sequences, with 65% to 90% occurring only once. Specimen: CD8+ T cells from PBMCs. The receptors stem from a human donor with multiple sclerosis.

The V call is TRBV19, the J call TRBJ1-1, with D perhaps matching TRBD1 (6 bases). The V end was cut by 3 bases, the J end by 7 bases, with 15 bases between. The CDR3 consists of 14 residues. CDR1 and CDR2 from the germline V gene are LNHDA and SQIVND (reference sequence). DNA for the CDR3: TGTGCCAGTAGTATCCGACGGACAGACCTTGAAGCTTTCTTT. Translated: CASSIRRTDLEAFF. Full variable domain (outside the CDR3, taken from reference TRBV19 and TRBJ1-1): DGGITQSPKYLFRKEGQNVTLSCEQNLNHDAMYWYRQDPGQGLRLIYYSQIVNDFQKGDIAEGYSVSREKKESFPLTVTSAQKNPTAFYLCASSIRRTDLEAFFGQGTRLTVV.

The chain joins TRBV4-3 to TRBJ1-1; D is undetermined. Germline values: CDR1 LGHNA, CDR2 YSLEER. Deletions cut 4 bases from V and 3 bases from J, with 12 bases between. The CDR3 has 14 residues. CDR3 loop: CASSPELADTEAFF. For the CDR3, the DNA is TGCGCCAGCAGCCCCGAGCTTGCCGACACTGAAGCTTTCTTT.

The chain links TRBV2 to TRBJ2-3, with D possibly matching TRBD1 (6 bases). Germline loops: CDR1 SNHLY, CDR2 FYNNEI. The CDR3 has 18 residues. Trimming removed 9 bases from V and 2 bases from J, with 27 bases in between. The CDR3 nucleotides read TGTGCCAGAGAACCTGGGGTACAGGGACCTTACCCCACAGATACGCAGTATTTT. Its protein product is CAREPGVQGPYPTDTQYF.

The chain recombines TRBV28 with TRBJ2-7; possible D gene TRBD2, 6 bases. The ends were cut back, 1 base at V and 4 bases at J, with 17 bases in the middle. In germline, CDR1 is MDHEN, CDR2 SYDVKM. The CDR3 sequence is 16 residues long. CDR3 nucleotide sequence: TGTGCCAGCAGTTTATCCCCTCCGGGAGTAGTTTACGAGCAGTACTTC. Residues: CASSLSPPGVVYEQYF.

This chain uses TRBV7-9 with TRBJ2-1; 14 positions agree with TRBD2. V shed 5 bases, J shed 4 bases, and the junction held 7 bases outside the gene matches. Looked up from germline, CDR1 is SEHNR and CDR2 is FQNEAQ (reference sequence). This CDR3 has 17 residues. This CDR3 is CASSHRLAGGPYNEQFF. The CDR3 DNA reads TGTGCCAGCAGCCACAGACTAGCGGGAGGGCCGTACAATGAGCAGTTCTTC. The full variable domain, with the rest looked up from reference TRBV7-9 and TRBJ2-1, is DTGVSQNPRHKITKRGQNVTFRCDPISEHNRLYWYRQTLGQGPEFLTYFQNEAQLEKSRLLSDRFSAERPKGSFSTLEIQRTEQGDSAMYLCASSHRLAGGPYNEQFFGPGTRLTVL.

As for this clonotype: The germline gene is not matched at one end of the junction; a read error may be the cause. CDR3 DNA sequence: TGTGCCAGCAGTTACTCCAGCTCCCACAATGAGCAGTTCTTC. Translated: CASSYSSSHNEQFF. The V and J genes are TRBV6-2 or TRBV6-3 and TRBJ2-1; D is unresolved. The V gene's germline CDR1 is MNHEY and CDR2 SVGEGT. The CDR3 loop spans 14 amino acids.

In this sample, this clonotype turned up a few times. The V and J genes are TRBV6-5 and TRBJ1-1; 10 positions agree with TRBD1. J lost 0 bases, V lost 0 bases, and 4 bases had no gene match. The CDR3 length is 17 residues. Germline V gene data show CDR1 as MNHEY and CDR2 as SVGAGI. DNA of the CDR3: TGTGCCAGCAGTTACTCGCGGACAGGGGGTTTGAACACTGAAGCTTTCTTT. Protein sequence: CASSYSRTGGLNTEAFF.

The rearrangement joins TRBV19 to TRBJ2-1; 7 bases agree with TRBD2. There are 14 residues in the CDR3. Per the germline V gene, CDR1 is LNHDA and CDR2 is SQIVND (reference sequence). Germline trimming cut 3 bases from V and 8 bases from J; bases unmatched to any gene: 7. The CDR3 DNA reads as TGTGCCAGTAGTATGGCGGGAGACGTCCATGAGCAGTTCTTC. It encodes CASSMAGDVHEQFF.

V and J are TRBV6-2 or TRBV6-3 and TRBJ2-2; D might be TRBD2 (5 bases). The CDR3 runs to 16 residues. Germline values: CDR1 MNHEY, CDR2 SVGEGT. Deletions cut 2 bases from V and 3 bases from J, with 13 bases between. CDR3 bases: TGTGCCAGCAGTTACCTGCCCGGGGTGGACACCGGGGAGCTGTTTTTT. This codes for CASSYLPGVDTGELFF.

This CDR3 reads CASSPATGQHTDTQYF. Written as DNA, the CDR3 is TGTGCCAGCAGCCCTGCGACCGGACAGCACACAGATACGCAGTATTTT. The V and J genes are TRBV7-9 and TRBJ2-3; D might be TRBD1 (6 bases). This CDR3 is 16 amino acids long. V was shortened by 5 bases and J by 2 bases, with 17 bases between the two germline ends. Germline CDR1 SEHNR, CDR2 FQNEAQ (reference sequence).

The V gene is TRBV30, the J gene TRBJ1-2; D remains ambiguous. This CDR3 contains 12 residues. CDR1 GTSNPN and CDR2 SVGIG come from the germline V gene (reference sequence). Trimming took 4 bases from V and 4 from J, leaving 10 bases between them. CDR3 sequence: CAWNGGGYGYTF. The CDR3 DNA reads as TGTGCCTGGAACGGAGGAGGCTATGGCTACACCTTC. The variable domain in full, with the rest retrieved from reference TRBV30 and TRBJ1-2, is SQTIHQWPATLVQPVGSPLSLECTVEGTSNPNLYWYRQAAGRGLQLLFYSVGIGQISSEVPQNLSASRPQDRQFILSSKKLLLSDSGFYLCAWNGGGYGYTFGSGTRLTVV.

The V call is TRBV4-2, the J call TRBJ2-3; tentatively, D is TRBD2 (5 bases). CDR3 size: 16 residues. V was shortened by 0 bases and J by 0 bases, with 10 bases between the two germline ends. Germline values: CDR1 LGHNA, CDR2 YNFKEQ. CDR3 residues: CASSQEDRDSTDTQYF. The CDR3 DNA is TGTGCCAGCAGCCAAGAGGACCGGGATAGCACAGATACGCAGTATTTT.

This chain connects TRBV28 to TRBJ2-3; TRBD1 agrees at 7 bases. This CDR3 has 14 amino acids. The ends lost 7 bases at V and 2 bases at J; junction bases unmatched: 6. Germline CDR1 reads MDHEN; CDR2 reads SYDVKM. This chain's CDR3 is CASIRTGDTDTQYF. The CDR3 DNA is TGTGCCAGCATAAGGACAGGCGACACAGATACGCAGTATTTT.

V is TRBV2 and J is TRBJ1-5; D is unclear. Deletions cut 7 bases from V and 3 bases from J, with 16 bases between. CDR1 SNHLY and CDR2 FYNNEI come from the germline V gene. The CDR3 consists of 15 residues. CDR3 protein: CASINDLGYNQPQHF. The DNA for the CDR3 is TGTGCCAGCATAAATGACCTGGGCTACAATCAGCCCCAGCATTTT. Based on the CDR3 plus reference TRBV2 and TRBJ1-5, the full variable domain is EPEVTQTPSHQVTQMGQEVILRCVPISNHLYFYWYRQILGQKVEFLVSFYNNEISEKSEIFDDQFSVERPDGSNFTLKIRSTKLEDSAMYFCASINDLGYNQPQHFGDGTRLSIL.

The J gene is TRBJ2-3, the V gene TRBV4-2; TRBD2 is a possible D gene (5 bases). Germline assignment: CDR1 LGHNA and CDR2 YNFKEQ. Trimming left V 0 bases short and J 4 bases short, with 17 bases between. The CDR3 has 17 residues. The CDR3 nucleotides are TGTGCCAGCAGCCAAGAATTTGCGGAACTCGGGGCAGATACGCAGTATTTT. Residues: CASSQEFAELGADTQYF.

This chain joins TRBV27 and TRBJ2-2; TRBD2 agrees at 8 bases. The V and J ends lost 4 bases and 4 bases, in that order; junction bases with no gene match: 8. Germline V gene lookup returns CDR1 MNHEY and CDR2 SMNVEV (reference sequence). The CDR3 has 16 residues. CDR3 in amino acids: CASSSGLAAATGELFF. CDR3 DNA sequence: TGTGCCAGCAGTTCCGGACTAGCCGCAGCCACCGGGGAGCTGTTTTTT.

The chain couples TRBV11-2 to TRBJ1-5; D ambiguous. Germline V lookup: CDR1 SGHAT, CDR2 FQNNGV. V was shortened by 0 bases and J by 3 bases, with 9 bases between the two germline ends. CDR3 size: 15 residues. The CDR3 here is CASSLDWQLNQPQHF. As DNA, the CDR3 is TGTGCCAGCAGCTTAGATTGGCAGCTCAATCAGCCCCAGCATTTT.

The chain couples TRBV10-3 to TRBJ2-7; D call uncertain. This CDR3 is built from 17 residues. V was trimmed by 0 bases and J by 3 bases, leaving 18 bases between them. Germline assignment: CDR1 ENHRY and CDR2 SYGVKD. The CDR3 sequence: CAISESTSPGSLYEQYF. As DNA, the CDR3 is TGTGCCATCAGTGAGTCTACCTCCCCTGGTAGCCTCTACGAGCAGTACTTC.

This chain links TRBV19 with TRBJ1-1; D is unresolved. This CDR3 contains 13 residues. V lost 6 bases, J lost 5 bases, and 13 bases lay in between. Germline CDR1 is LNHDA and CDR2 is SQIVND (reference sequence). CDR3 protein: CASSPRRGTEAFF. CDR3 in DNA: TGTGCCAGTAGCCCCCGGCGCGGGACTGAAGCTTTCTTT.

The chain carries TRBV2 and TRBJ1-5; no firm D call. Trimming pared 6 bases from V and 0 bases from J, leaving 9 bases between. This CDR3 contains 14 residues. The V gene's germline CDR1 is SNHLY and CDR2 FYNNEI. CDR3 protein: CASRGPYSNQPQHF. CDR3 nucleotides: TGTGCCAGCAGAGGACCATATAGCAATCAGCCCCAGCATTTT.

The chain couples TRBV28 to TRBJ2-1, with 13 positions matching TRBD2. Germline V gives CDR1 MDHEN, CDR2 SYDVKM. CDR3 length: 15 amino acids. V was pared by 11 bases and J by 8 bases, with 12 bases of the junction left unmatched. The CDR3 sequence: CAGGEGTSGTDEQFF. CDR3 DNA sequence: TGTGCCGGGGGGGAAGGGACTAGCGGGACTGATGAGCAGTTCTTC.

The V call is TRBV19, the J call TRBJ1-5; D remains unclear. V lost 3 bases and J lost 9, with 15 bases in between. Germline assignment: CDR1 LNHDA and CDR2 SQIVND (reference sequence). This CDR3 is built from 14 residues. The DNA of the CDR3 is TGTGCCAGTAGTATTCGTCCTATCAGTTGGCCCCAGCATTTT. The encoded protein is CASSIRPISWPQHF.

The chain uses TRBV28 and TRBJ1-5; D is ambiguous. Trimming took off 6 bases at V and 5 bases at J, with 14 bases between the two ends. Germline CDR1 and CDR2: MDHEN and SYDVKM. The CDR3 consists of 14 residues. This CDR3 is CASSVIGPHQPQHF. CDR3 DNA: TGTGCCAGCAGCGTAATCGGGCCTCATCAGCCCCAGCATTTT.

The chain has TRBV12-3 or TRBV12-4 and TRBJ2-1; D is uncertain. Trimming left V 3 bases short and J 3 bases short, with 15 bases between. This CDR3 is built from 16 residues. CDR3: CASSFVVGLNYNEQFF. In DNA form, the CDR3 reads TGTGCCAGCAGTTTTGTCGTCGGATTGAACTACAATGAGCAGTTCTTC.

V usage is TRBV28 and J usage is TRBJ2-1, with 12 bases that match TRBD1. The germline gives CDR1 MDHEN, CDR2 SYDVKM. This CDR3 is built from 19 residues. Losses at the gene ends were 6 bases for V and 4 bases for J; bases not matched to a gene: 16. CDR3 amino acids: CASRGDRGRGDPYYNEQFF. CDR3 nucleotides: TGTGCCAGCAGGGGGGACAGGGGGCGCGGGGACCCCTATTACAATGAGCAGTTCTTC.